One T cell receptor beta chain is described in this entry. CDR1 and CDR2 (germline): DFQATT, SNEGSKA (reference sequence). The V gene lost 0 bases and the J gene lost 5 bases, with 4 bases spanning the gap. The CDR3 contains 11 residues. The data are from a study of T-cell memory formation after mild COVID-19. 5'RACE primed at constant segments yielded TCR alpha and TCR beta cDNA libraries bearing sample barcodes and UMIs. Each CDR3 protein is one row after TCRdb ran MiXCR on the 5' RACE reads. The data hold around 310,000 distinct CDR3 sequences, with around an eighth observed a single time. The chain couples TRBV20-1 to TRBJ2-5; D is uncertain. This receptor was taken from a man younger than 30 who had mild COVID-19 (a few samples of this study predate the infection). Cell type and time point are not known. The material sequenced was PBMCs or a T cell subset sorted from them (not recorded which). DNA of the CDR3: TGCAGTGCTAGAGATCGCGAGACCCAGTACTTC. Translation gives CSARDRETQYF.